This note documents a single T cell receptor beta chain sequence. Its cognate antigen is unknown. The record originates from a study of cytomegalovirus exposure and HLA in healthy donors. Background on the study: Prior work identified 120 million or so unique TCR beta sequences in about 179 million T cells.

The study, taken as a whole, reports: The CMV antigen specificity of a few CMV-associated chains was confirmed through in vitro analysis.

The PCR made use of 60 Vbeta and 13 Jbeta primers. Libraries were prepared by immunoSEQ multiplex PCR; TCRdb keeps only in-frame clonotypes and omits some of them. Of about 160,000 clones in the sample, 65% to 80% were seen once. Per germline, CDR1 SGHRS and CDR2 YFSETQ. V was clipped by 3 bases and J by 3 bases, with 9 bases between them. CDR3 length: 13 amino acids. Source material: PBMCs. The receptor's source is a man between 40 and 49 years old in good health and CMV-seronegative. The genes are TRBV5-1 and TRBJ1-1, with a possible D match to TRBD1 (5 bases). Written as DNA, the CDR3 is TGCGCCAGCAGCTGGGACTGGGACACTGAAGCTTTCTTT. This gives the protein CASSWDWDTEAFF. The full variable domain, completed using reference TRBV5-1 and TRBJ1-1, is KAGVTQTPRYLIKTRGQQVTLSCSPISGHRSVSWYQQTPGQGLQFLFEYFSETQRNKGNFPGRFSGRQFSNSRSEMNVSTLELGDSALYLCASSWDWDTEAFFGQGTRLTVV.